A selection of T cell receptor beta chains follows, all from one sample in a study of tumor and adjacent non-tumor tissue in lung cancer. TCRdb re-analysed the multiplex PCR reads in MiXCR, keeping a single row per CDR3 protein. The repertoire holds approximately 66,000 distinct CDR3 sequences, with 61% as singletons. Sequenced sample: distant non-tumor lung tissue. Receptor source: a man aged 65-85 years with non-small cell lung cancer. The CDR3 runs from the conserved cysteine through the conserved F or W. A D gene is named only where the DNA matches it firmly. Some rows have no size entry. The others give once, few or many, or a class for an expanded clone.

D	J	V	size	DNA	CDR3
TRBD1	TRBJ2-3	TRBV20-1	-	TGCAGTGCTGCCTGGGACAGGGGCCCCACAGATACGCCGTATTTT	CSAAWDRGPTDTPYF
TRBD2	TRBJ2-6	TRBV28	-	TGTGCCAGCAGCCCACCCCCGGGGGGTGGGGTCAACGTCCTAACTTTC	CASSPPPGGGVNVLTF
-	TRBJ2-3	TRBV29-1	-	TGCAGCGTTGATCAAGGAGCAAGCACAGATATGCAGTATTTT	CSVDQGASTDMQYF
-	TRBJ2-1	TRBV7-2	few	TGTGCCAGCAGCTTATCCACGGGGAGCTACAATGAGCAGTTCTTC	CASSLSTGSYNEQFF
-	TRBJ1-4	TRBV5-1	few	TGCGCCAGCAGCTTGGGGGAAAAACTGTTTTTT	CASSLGEKLFF
-	TRBJ2-5	TRBV21-1	-	TGTGCCAGCAGCAAAGAAAAGGGCCAAGAGACCCAGTACTTC	CASSKEKGQETQYF
-	TRBJ1-2	TRBV6-5	-	TGTGCCAGCAGTTCGAACGATAGCTTCTATGGCTACACCTTC	CASSSNDSFYGYTF
-	TRBJ2-1	TRBV6-1	-	TGTGCCAGCGGTAGGTCGGATAGGCCCCCCTACAATGAGCAGTTCTTC	CASGRSDRPPYNEQFF
-	TRBJ1-1	TRBV6-5	-	TGTGCCATCAAAGGGGCCGGGTGTGACACTGAAGCTTTCTTT	CAIKGAGCDTEAFF
-	TRBJ2-1	TRBV4-2	many	TGTGCCAGCAGCCAGGGGTGGCAGGACTACAATGAGCAGTTCTTC	CASSQGWQDYNEQFF
-	TRBJ1-3	TRBV13	medium-sized	TGTGCCAGCAGCCCCCTAGGACAGTCAAGCTCTGGAAACACCATATATTTT	CASSPLGQSSSGNTIYF
TRBD1	TRBJ2-5	TRBV5-5	many	TGTGCCAGCAGCTGGGGGACAGATCAAGAGACCCAGTACTTC	CASSWGTDQETQYF
-	TRBJ1-3	TRBV10-2	-	TGCGCCAGCAGTTTAGGGACACCCAGCTCTGGAAACACCATATGTTTC	CASSLGTPSSGNTICF
TRBD1	TRBJ1-5	TRBV20-1	-	TGCAGTGCAATCATTAACCCGGGACAGATGAGCAATCAGCCCCAGCATTTT	CSAIINPGQMSNQPQHF
-	TRBJ2-4	TRBV20-1	-	TGCAGTGCTATGGGGGTCGGGGCCAAAAACATTCAGTACTTC	CSAMGVGAKNIQYF
TRBD2	TRBJ2-1	TRBV7-9	-	TGTGCCAGCAGCCCGTTCAGGGCGGGGGTCTACAATGAGCAGTTCTTC	CASSPFRAGVYNEQFF
-	TRBJ2-2	TRBV2	-	TGTGCCATCAGTGAAACCCAGGGCCTGGCCGGGGAGCTGTTTTTT	CAISETQGLAGELFF
-	TRBJ2-5	TRBV11-3	-	TGTGCCAGCAGCCTGTTCCGCGGGTCCCAAGAGGCCCAGTACTTC	CASSLFRGSQEAQYF
-	TRBJ1-1	TRBV6-5	-	TGTGCCAGCAGCTATATGGACACTGGAGCTTTCTTT	CASSYMDTGAFF
-	TRBJ1-5	TRBV10-3	many	TGTGCCATCAGGAGGGCGGGGGCAAATCAGCCCCAGCATTTT	CAIRRAGANQPQHF
-	TRBJ2-3	TRBV6-5	-	TGTGTCAGCAGTTCATTCAGGCCGGGGTTGACAGATACGCAGTATTTT	CVSSSFRPGLTDTQYF
-	TRBJ1-4	TRBV6-6	-	TGTGCCAGCATGATCAATGAAAAACTGTTTTTT	CASMINEKLFF
TRBD2	TRBJ2-3	TRBV24-1	-	TGTGCCACCAGTGATTACAGCGGGGGCCACACAGATACGCAGTATTTT	CATSDYSGGHTDTQYF
-	TRBJ1-3	TRBV20-1	few	TGCAGTGCCCCCGTAGGTCCGGAAAACACCATATATTTT	CSAPVGPENTIYF
-	TRBJ2-1	TRBV6-2/TRBV6-3	-	TGTGCCTGCACCTACGGCACGGGCTTACTTGACGATGAGCAGTTCTTC	CACTYGTGLLDDEQFF
-	TRBJ1-1	TRBV28	few	TGTGCCAGCAGTCCCCCCGACACTGAAGCTTTCTTT	CASSPPDTEAFF
TRBD2	TRBJ2-1	TRBV20-1	-	TGCAGTGCTAGAGGTCCCCTAGCGGGAGGGCCTACGAGTGAGCAGTCCTTC	CSARGPLAGGPTSEQSF
-	TRBJ1-6	TRBV6-5	-	TGTGCCAGCAGTTACCCTGACTTAAATAGCTCCTATAATTCACCCCATCACTTT	CASSYPDLNSSYNSPHHF
TRBD2	TRBJ2-5	TRBV5-4	-	TGTGCCAGGAGCTTGTGGATGGGAGGGCCCTCGAGGACCCAGTACTTC	CARSLWMGGPSRTQYF
-	TRBJ2-6	TRBV11-2	-	TGTACCAGTAGCTCGAGGATGATTGGGTTCTCTGGGGTCAACGTCCTGACTTTC	CTSSSRMIGFSGVNVLTF
-	TRBJ1-1	TRBV11-2	-	TGTGCCAGCAGCTTACAGGGGCGGAGTGGCTGGGGAGACGGGGCTTTCTTT	CASSLQGRSGWGDGAFF
-	TRBJ2-1	TRBV5-6	-	TGTGCCAGCAGCTTATGGCTAGGCAATGAGCAGTGCTTC	CASSLWLGNEQCF
-	TRBJ1-1	TRBV7-9	-	TGTGTCAGCCGCTTGATGGGCACTGAAGCTTTCTTT	CVSRLMGTEAFF
-	TRBJ2-5	TRBV11-2	once	TGTGCCAGCAGCTCTATTCAATCGGAGACCCAGTACTTC	CASSSIQSETQYF
-	TRBJ1-1	TRBV7-9	-	TGTGCCAACAGTATCGGGCAGACTGGGCGAGCTTTCTTT	CANSIGQTGRAFF
-	TRBJ2-5	TRBV18	few	TGTGCCAGCTCACTACTACAGGAAGAGACCCAGTACTTC	CASSLLQEETQYF
-	TRBJ2-5	TRBV5-6	-	TGTGCGAGCAGCTTGGGCCAGCCAGGGACCCACTACTTC	CASSLGQPGTHYF
-	TRBJ1-6	TRBV6-5	-	TGTGCCGGCAGTTACTCCTCAGATAATTCACCACTCCACTTT	CAGSYSSDNSPLHF
-	TRBJ2-5	TRBV11-2	medium-sized	TGTGCCAGCAGTTATCGGTTGGGCCCAGAGACCCAGTACTTC	CASSYRLGPETQYF
TRBD2	TRBJ2-1	TRBV19	-	TGTGCCAGTAGTGATAGCGGGAGGACCGGTGGGTTCTTC	CASSDSGRTGGFF
TRBD2	TRBJ2-7	TRBV11-2	many	TGTGCCAGCAGCCCCATTCCGGGACTAGAGAACGAGCAGTACTTC	CASSPIPGLENEQYF
TRBD2	TRBJ2-3	TRBV5-1	-	TGCGCCAGCAGTTTGCAAGGCGGGGGATTCACAGATACGCAGTATTTT	CASSLQGGGFTDTQYF